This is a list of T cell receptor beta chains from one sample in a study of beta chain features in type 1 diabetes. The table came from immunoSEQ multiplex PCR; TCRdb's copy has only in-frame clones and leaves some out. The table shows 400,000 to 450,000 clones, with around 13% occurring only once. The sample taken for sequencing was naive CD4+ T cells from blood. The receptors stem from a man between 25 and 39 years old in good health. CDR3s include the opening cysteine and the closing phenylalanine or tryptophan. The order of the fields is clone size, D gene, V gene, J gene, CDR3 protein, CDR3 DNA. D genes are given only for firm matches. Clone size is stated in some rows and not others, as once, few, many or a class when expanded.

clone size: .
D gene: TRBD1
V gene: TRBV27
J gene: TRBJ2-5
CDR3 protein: CASSPDRGNQETQYF
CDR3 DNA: TGTGCCAGCAGTCCCGACAGGGGTAATCAAGAGACCCAGTACTTC

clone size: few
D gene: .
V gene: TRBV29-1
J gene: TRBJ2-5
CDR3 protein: CSARERGRQETQYF
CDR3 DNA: TGCAGCGCCCGGGAGAGGGGACGGCAAGAGACCCAGTACTTC

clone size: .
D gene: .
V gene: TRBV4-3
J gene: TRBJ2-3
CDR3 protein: CASSQDTGTTDTQYF
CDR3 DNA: TGCGCCAGCAGCCAAGATACCGGGACAACAGATACGCAGTATTTT

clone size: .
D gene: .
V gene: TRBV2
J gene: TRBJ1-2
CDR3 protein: CASSGRDGYTF
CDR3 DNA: TGTGCCAGCAGTGGTAGGGATGGCTACACCTTC

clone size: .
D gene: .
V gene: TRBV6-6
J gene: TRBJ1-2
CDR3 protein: CASSYGSGGAQGYTF
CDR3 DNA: TGTGCCAGCAGTTACGGGTCGGGAGGGGCGCAAGGCTACACCTTC

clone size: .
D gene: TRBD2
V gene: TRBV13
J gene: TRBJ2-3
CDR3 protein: CASSFLRGGTDTQYF
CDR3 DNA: TGTGCCAGCAGCTTCTTACGGGGGGGCACAGATACGCAGTATTTT

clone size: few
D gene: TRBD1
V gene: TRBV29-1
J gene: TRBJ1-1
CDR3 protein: CSADRVLSPEAFF
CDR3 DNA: TGCAGCGCAGACAGGGTCCTGAGCCCCGAAGCTTTCTTT

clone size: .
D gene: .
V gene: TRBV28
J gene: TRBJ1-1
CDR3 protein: CASSSARGRHTEAFF
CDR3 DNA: TGTGCCAGCAGTAGCGCAAGAGGGAGGCACACTGAAGCTTTCTTT

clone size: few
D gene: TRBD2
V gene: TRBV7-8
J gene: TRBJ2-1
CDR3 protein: CASSTILAGGPYNEQFF
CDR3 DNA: TGTGCCAGCAGCACAATACTAGCGGGAGGACCCTACAATGAGCAGTTCTTC

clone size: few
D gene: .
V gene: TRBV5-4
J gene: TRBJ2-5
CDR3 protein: CASSPMGGQETQYF
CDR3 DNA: TGTGCCAGCAGCCCCATGGGCGGACAAGAGACCCAGTACTTC

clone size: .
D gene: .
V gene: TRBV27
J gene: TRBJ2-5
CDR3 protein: CASSFLAQQETQYF
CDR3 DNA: TGTGCCAGCAGTTTTCTCGCACAGCAAGAGACCCAGTACTTC

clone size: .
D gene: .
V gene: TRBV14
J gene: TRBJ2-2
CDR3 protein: CASSQDPLPGELFF
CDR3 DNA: TGTGCCAGCAGCCAAGATCCCCTTCCCGGGGAGCTGTTTTTT

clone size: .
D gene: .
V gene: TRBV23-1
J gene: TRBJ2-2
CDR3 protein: CASSQSIQLYTGELFF
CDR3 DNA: TGCGCCAGCAGTCAATCGATTCAGTTGTACACCGGGGAGCTGTTTTTT